This passage covers 13 T cell receptor beta chains from one sample sequenced in a study of cytomegalovirus exposure and HLA in healthy donors. The PCR had 60 Vbeta and 13 Jbeta primers. Here immunoSEQ multiplex PCR was the method, and the copy in TCRdb shows in-frame clones only, minus some. The sample holds roughly 150,000 clones; almost 75% are singletons and the top ten take approximately 5.6%. The sample taken for sequencing was PBMCs. These receptor sequences come from a young woman in good health and CMV-seropositive.

There are a few counts of this clone. A junction end diverges from the germline sequence, so it may reflect a read error. This chain uses TRBV7-9 with TRBJ1-2; D gene unclear. Germline V CDR1 and CDR2: SEHNR, FQNEAQ (reference sequence). CDR3 length: 12 amino acids. The DNA for the CDR3 is TGTTCCAGCAGCCTAGGAACTGTGGGCTACACCTTC. Amino acids: CSSSLGTVGYTF.

V usage is TRBV4-1 and J usage is TRBJ1-1; possibly TRBD1 for D (5 bases). Germline CDR1 is MGHRA and CDR2 is YSYEKL. The CDR3 runs 19 residues. Trimming removed 0 bases from V and 5 bases from J, with 25 bases in between. CDR3: CASSQDRNLMGGLRTEAFF. The CDR3 DNA reads TGCGCCAGCAGCCAAGATCGCAACCTAATGGGGGGGTTGAGGACTGAAGCTTTCTTT.

This rearrangement joins TRBV18 to TRBJ2-5; 8 nucleotides line up with TRBD1. The CDR3 loop spans 15 amino acids. Germline CDR1 and CDR2: KGHSH and LQKENI. V gave up 2 bases and J gave up 2 bases; unmatched junction bases: 4. The CDR3 region is CASSPIGTGQETQYF. The CDR3 nucleotides are TGTGCCAGCTCACCAATCGGGACAGGTCAAGAGACCCAGTACTTC. The whole variable domain, remainder taken from reference TRBV18 and TRBJ2-5, is NAGVMQNPRHLVRRRGQEARLRCSPMKGHSHVYWYRQLPEEGLKFMVYLQKENIIDESGMPKERFSAEFPKEGPSILRIQQVVRGDSAAYFCASSPIGTGQETQYFGPGTRLLVL.

This chain uses TRBV14 with TRBJ2-5, with D tentatively TRBD2 (7 bases). Trimming shortened V by 3 bases and J by 2 bases, and 16 bases separated the two germline ends. Germline V gives CDR1 SGHDN, CDR2 FVKESK. The CDR3 is 16 residues long. The CDR3 loop reads CASSQGAAGAQETQYF. CDR3 nucleotide sequence: TGTGCCAGCAGCCAGGGGGCGGCGGGGGCACAAGAGACCCAGTACTTC.

This chain connects TRBV11-1 to TRBJ2-3, with TRBD1 identical over 7 bases. The trim removed 5 bases at V and 5 bases at J, leaving 13 bases unmatched. Germline V CDR1 and CDR2: SGHAT, FQDESV (reference sequence). This CDR3 has 16 residues. CDR3 residues: CASSTRTGGTGDTQYF. CDR3 nucleotide sequence: TGTGCCAGCAGCACCCGGACAGGTGGAACTGGAGATACGCAGTATTTT.

The chain links TRBV7-3 to TRBJ2-2; 8 positions match TRBD1. Germline CDR1 reads SGHTA; CDR2 reads FQGTGA. The CDR3 length is 15 residues. Trimming took 6 bases from V and 0 from J; bases not matched to a gene: 3. The CDR3 region is CASSPGGANTGELFF. DNA of the CDR3: TGTGCCAGCAGTCCAGGGGGCGCGAACACCGGGGAGCTGTTTTTT.

The chain carries TRBV27 and TRBJ2-3; TRBD2 matches at 11 bases. Germline loops: CDR1 MNHEY, CDR2 SMNVEV (reference sequence). The CDR3 consists of 15 residues. Trimming at V came to 10 bases and at J to 5 bases, leaving 11 bases not matched to a gene. Here the CDR3 DNA reads TGTGCCACCAGGGGACTAGCGGTTATTCGAGATACGCAGTATTTT. Protein sequence: CATRGLAVIRDTQYF.

This chain connects TRBV5-4 to TRBJ1-1; possibly TRBD1 for D (5 bases). Trimming took 2 bases from V and 4 from J, leaving 9 bases between them. The CDR3 extends over 13 amino acids. Per the germline V gene, CDR1 is SGHNT and CDR2 is YYREEE (reference sequence). As DNA, the CDR3 is TGTGCCAGCAGCTTCCAGGGAATCACTGAAGCTTTCTTT. Translation gives CASSFQGITEAFF.

V and J are TRBV7-4 and TRBJ2-7, with TRBD1 matching over 9 bases. Losses at the gene ends were 5 bases for V and 5 bases for J; bases not matched to a gene: 7. The germline gives CDR1 SGHVT, CDR2 SQSDAQ. The CDR3 sequence is 14 residues long. The CDR3 sequence: CASSTGTGNDEQYF. The CDR3 DNA follows: TGTGCCAGCAGCACCGGGACAGGGAACGACGAGCAGTACTTC.

V usage is TRBV2 and J usage is TRBJ1-5; 9 nucleotides match TRBD1. CDR1 SNHLY and CDR2 FYNNEI come from the germline V gene. The CDR3 is made up of 14 amino acids. The junction had 4 bases not matched to a gene; V was cut back by 3 bases and J by 7 bases. The CDR3 spells CASSEGQGIQPQHF. CDR3 in DNA: TGTGCCAGCAGTGAGGGACAGGGTATCCAGCCCCAGCATTTT.

This chain joins TRBV7-3 and TRBJ2-3, with D perhaps matching TRBD1 (5 bases). Deletions cut 5 bases from V and 2 bases from J, with 11 bases between. Germline V lookup: CDR1 SGHTA, CDR2 FQGTGA. The CDR3 is made up of 14 amino acids. CDR3 bases: TGTGCCAGCAGCCTATCCAGGGACACAGATACGCAGTATTTT. This encodes CASSLSRDTDTQYF. The variable domain in full, completed from reference TRBV7-3 and TRBJ2-3, reads GAGVSQTPSNKVTEKGKYVELRCDPISGHTALYWYRQSLGQGPEFLIYFQGTGAADDSGLPNDRFFAVRPEGSVSTLKIQRTERGDSAVYLCASSLSRDTDTQYFGPGTRLTVL.

This clone came up a few times. This chain links TRBV19 with TRBJ1-1; 7 nucleotides agree with TRBD1. CDR1 is LNHDA, CDR2 SQIVND, per germline (reference sequence). V gave up 3 bases and J gave up 11 bases; unmatched junction bases: 6. The CDR3 loop spans 12 amino acids. CDR3 sequence: CASSIQGQMAFF. The DNA of the CDR3 is TGTGCCAGTAGTATCCAGGGACAGATGGCTTTCTTT.

This clone has just a few counts. The genes are TRBV4-3 and TRBJ2-1; TRBD2 is a possible D gene (5 bases). This CDR3 comprises 16 residues. Germline-derived CDR1 and CDR2 are LGHNA and YSLEER. The ends were cut back, 0 bases at V and 4 bases at J, with 13 bases in the middle. CDR3 loop: CASSQDINGVYNEQFF. Written as DNA, the CDR3 is TGCGCCAGCAGCCAAGACATCAACGGGGTATACAATGAGCAGTTCTTC.